One sample yielded the 17 T cell receptor beta chains listed below, sequenced in a study of blood T cell repertoires in COVID-19. Using immunoSEQ multiplex PCR, the repertoire was profiled, and TCRdb retains in-frame clones only, with some absent. Altogether about 670,000 clones are present, 80% to 90% being singletons, with the ten largest covering roughly 0.25%. Material: peripheral blood. The receptors come from a woman under 30 with acute or convalescent COVID-19.

V and J are TRBV5-1 and TRBJ2-7, with D perhaps TRBD2 (5 bases). CDR3 size: 16 residues. Per the germline V gene, CDR1 is SGHRS and CDR2 is YFSETQ. V lost 3 bases to trimming and J lost 2 bases, with 18 bases between them. This CDR3 reads CASSSPDRLAPYEQYF. The CDR3 DNA sequence: TGCGCCAGCAGCTCGCCCGATCGGCTAGCTCCCTACGAGCAGTACTTC.

The chain carries TRBV9 and TRBJ1-1; maybe TRBD1 (5 bases). The CDR3 totals 15 residues. V was trimmed by 3 bases and J by 1 base, leaving 13 bases between them. Germline CDR1 reads SGDLS; CDR2 reads YYNGEE. The CDR3 nucleotides read TGTGCCAGCAGCGCTCCGGGACTTGGGAACACTGAAGCTTTCTTT. Residues: CASSAPGLGNTEAFF.

V gene TRBV10-3 combines with J gene TRBJ1-5, with 7 bases identical to TRBD1. Unmatched junction bases numbered 19, after V lost 6 bases and J lost 5 bases. The CDR3 has 18 residues. Germline loops: CDR1 ENHRY, CDR2 SYGVKD. DNA of the CDR3: TGTGCCATCAGCGACCAGATAATGGGGACAGCAAAAGATCAGCCCCAGCATTTT. Its translation is CAISDQIMGTAKDQPQHF.

The chain joins TRBV19 to TRBJ1-6, with a possible D match to TRBD1 (6 bases). V lost 5 bases and J 7 bases, leaving 6 bases between the germline ends. The CDR3 has 12 residues. Germline values: CDR1 LNHDA, CDR2 SQIVND (reference sequence). This CDR3 reads CASSGGNSPLHF. As DNA, the CDR3 is TGTGCCAGTAGTGGGGGCAATTCACCCCTCCACTTT.

The chain recombines TRBV19 with TRBJ2-6, with D possibly matching TRBD1 (6 bases). Trimming took 5 bases from V and 0 from J, leaving 17 bases between them. CDR3 size: 18 residues. Germline loops: CDR1 LNHDA, CDR2 SQIVND (reference sequence). This CDR3 reads CASSEDRRSLSGANVLTF. For the CDR3, the DNA is TGTGCCAGTAGTGAGGACAGAAGATCCCTCTCTGGGGCCAACGTCCTGACTTTC.

This rearrangement joins TRBV7-9 to TRBJ2-1, with a weak D call TRBD1 (5 bases). Looked up from germline, CDR1 is SEHNR and CDR2 is FQNEAQ (reference sequence). The V end was cut by 6 bases, the J end by 3 bases, with 15 bases between. This CDR3 is built from 15 residues. CDR3 region: CASSSSGRYYNEQFF. The CDR3 DNA reads as TGTGCCAGCAGTTCCTCAGGGCGTTACTACAATGAGCAGTTCTTC.

For this clone: The identical CDR3 is also encoded by other nucleotide sequences in the sample. V gene TRBV6-4 combines with J gene TRBJ2-3; 7 nucleotides align to TRBD2. From germline, CDR1 is MRHNA and CDR2 SNTAGT. V lost 0 bases to trimming and J lost 0 bases; unmatched junction nucleotides: 0. The CDR3 consists of 15 residues. The CDR3 DNA is TGTGCCAGCAGTGACTCGGGGGGGAGCACAGATACGCAGTATTTT. This codes for CASSDSGGSTDTQYF.

The chain employs TRBV7-3 and TRBJ1-2; 9 positions agree with TRBD1. CDR1 and CDR2 (germline): SGHTA, FQGTGA. The ends lost 5 bases at V and 6 bases at J; junction bases unmatched: 4. The CDR3 totals 13 residues. The CDR3 DNA sequence: TGTGCCAGCAGCCCCGGGACAGGGAATGGCTACACCTTC. Translating it yields CASSPGTGNGYTF.

V is TRBV19 and J is TRBJ1-2; unclear D gene. The CDR3 is made up of 13 amino acids. V gave up 3 bases and J gave up 7 bases, with 12 bases separating them. Germline-derived CDR1 and CDR2 are LNHDA and SQIVND (reference sequence). CDR3 bases: TGTGCCAGTAGTATCTCGAATCTAGGTGGCTACACCTTC. Protein: CASSISNLGGYTF.

The J gene is TRBJ1-4, the V gene TRBV5-6; 8 bases fit TRBD1. CDR1 is SGHDT and CDR2 is YYEEEE in the germline V gene. CDR3 size: 15 residues. The trim removed 4 bases at V and 8 bases at J, leaving 10 bases unmatched. Here the CDR3 DNA reads TGTGCCAGCAGCGACACCGGGACAGGCAGGGAAAAACTGTTTTTT. Translation gives CASSDTGTGREKLFF.

V is TRBV21-1 and J is TRBJ2-7; the table's D call, TRBD1, has no DNA check behind it. TRBV21-1 is classified as a pseudogene. This CDR3 is 19 amino acids long. CDR3 sequence reads: CASSKDRPLQGCFSYEQYF. The DNA of the CDR3 is TGTGCCAGCAGCAAAGACAGGCCACTACAGGGGTGTTTTTCCTACGAGCAGTACTTC.

This chain uses TRBV28 with TRBJ2-7; TRBD2 is a possible D gene (6 bases). V lost 6 bases and J 2 bases, leaving 14 bases between the germline ends. Germline-derived CDR1 and CDR2 are MDHEN and SYDVKM. This CDR3 has 14 amino acids. CDR3 loop: CASSPGVVAYEQYF. The CDR3 nucleotides read TGTGCCAGCAGCCCGGGAGTGGTAGCCTACGAGCAGTACTTC.

This chain connects TRBV29-1 to TRBJ2-5; TRBD2 agrees at 8 bases. The J segment lost 0 bases and the V segment lost 7 bases, leaving 10 bases of the junction unmatched. Germline-derived CDR1 and CDR2 are SQVTM and ANQGSEA. CDR3 length: 15 residues. The CDR3 reads CSGWGGSGNQETQYF. For the CDR3, the DNA is TGCAGCGGTTGGGGGGGTAGCGGGAACCAAGAGACCCAGTACTTC.

This clone was found once. The J gene is TRBJ1-1, the V gene TRBV2; perhaps TRBD1 as D (6 bases). V dropped 6 bases and J dropped 7 bases, with 18 bases sitting between them. The CDR3 has 14 residues. CDR1 and CDR2 from the germline V gene are SNHLY and FYNNEI. The DNA of the CDR3 is TGTGCCAGCAGCGGACAGTCAACCTATGTTGAAGCTTTCTTT. The encoded protein is CASSGQSTYVEAFF.

The chain uses TRBV7-2 and TRBJ2-7; perhaps TRBD2 as D (6 bases). Trimming stripped 2 bases from V and 2 bases from J, with 19 bases between. Germline values: CDR1 SGHTA, CDR2 FQGNSA. This CDR3 contains 17 residues. The CDR3 DNA reads TGTGCCAGCAGCTTATTGCCGGGGAGGTTAACAACCTACGAGCAGTACTTC. Translation: CASSLLPGRLTTYEQYF. Full variable domain (missing parts from reference TRBV7-2 and TRBJ2-7): GAGVSQSPSNKVTEKGKDVELRCDPISGHTALYWYRQSLGQGLEFLIYFQGNSAPDKSGLPSDRFSAERTGGSVSTLTIQRTQQEDSAVYLCASSLLPGRLTTYEQYFGPGTRLTVT.

This chain joins TRBV19 and TRBJ2-1; the D gene is possibly TRBD1 (6 bases). Between the trimmed V and J ends, which lost 4 bases and 3 bases, there was a span of 10 bases. This CDR3 has 14 residues. The germline V gene encodes CDR1 LNHDA and CDR2 SQIVND (reference sequence). CDR3 sequence (DNA): TGTGCCAGTAGTAAGGGGGTCGGCTACAATGAGCAGTTCTTC. Amino acids: CASSKGVGYNEQFF.

V is TRBV6-5 and J is TRBJ1-3; possible D gene TRBD1, 5 bases. Germline loops: CDR1 MNHEY, CDR2 SVGAGI. The V end lost 2 bases, the J end lost 0 bases, and 8 bases lay between the germline ends. The CDR3 consists of 15 residues. The CDR3 sequence: CASSYTRASGNTIYF. The CDR3 coding sequence is TGTGCCAGCAGTTACACCAGGGCCTCTGGAAACACCATATATTTT.